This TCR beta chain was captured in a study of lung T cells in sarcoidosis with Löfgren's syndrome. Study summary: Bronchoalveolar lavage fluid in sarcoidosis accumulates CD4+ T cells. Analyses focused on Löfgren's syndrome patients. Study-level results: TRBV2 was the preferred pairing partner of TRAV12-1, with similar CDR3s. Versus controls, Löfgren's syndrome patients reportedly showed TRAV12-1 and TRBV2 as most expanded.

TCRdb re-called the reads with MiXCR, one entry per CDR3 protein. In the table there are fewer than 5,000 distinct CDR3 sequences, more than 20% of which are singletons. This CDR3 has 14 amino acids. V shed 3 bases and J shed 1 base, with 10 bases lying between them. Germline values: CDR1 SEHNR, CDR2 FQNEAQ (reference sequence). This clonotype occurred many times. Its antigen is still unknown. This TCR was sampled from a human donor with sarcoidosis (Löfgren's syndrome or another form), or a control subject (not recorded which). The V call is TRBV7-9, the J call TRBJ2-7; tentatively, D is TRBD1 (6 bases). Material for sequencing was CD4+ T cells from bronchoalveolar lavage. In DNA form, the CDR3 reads TGTGCCAGCAGCTTTGGACAGCCTTCCTACGAGCAGTACTTC. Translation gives CASSFGQPSYEQYF.